This T cell receptor beta chain was sequenced for a study of beta chain features in type 1 diabetes. Study as a whole: All samples together contributed 85 million to 120 million sorted cells for examination. Notes on the study in general: More deletions and fewer insertions at VDJ junctions were found in patients with type 1 diabetes.

Expressed TCRB transcripts were sequenced because the isolated RNA had all been reverse transcribed beforehand. Naive, central memory and regulatory T cell samples came to a mean of roughly 3.9 million reads. Method: immunoSEQ multiplex PCR; TCRdb's copy keeps in-frame clones and lacks some. The data show approximately 38,000 clones, about half seen once. Of note for this clone: Its antigen is not identified. Other DNA sequences in the same sample also yield this CDR3.

Sorting based on CD45RO/CCR7/CD25/CD127/CD95/CD27 separated CD4+ naive, central memory, regulatory and stem cell-like memory cells. This clonotype was obtained from a woman under 30 in good health. The specimen was central memory CD4+ T cells from blood.

CDR3: CASSYGGSYNEQFF. CDR3 coding DNA: TGCGCCAGCAGTTACGGGGGGTCCTACAATGAGCAGTTCTTC. The rearrangement uses TRBV5-1 and TRBJ2-1, with 7 bases that match TRBD2. CDR1 and CDR2 from the germline V gene are SGHRS and YFSETQ. This CDR3 spans 14 amino acids. With 5 bases clipped from V and 1 base from J, the junction kept 3 bases outside the gene matches.